This T cell receptor beta chain originates from a study of identical twins. Everyone who gave samples was a healthy Caucasian. General study results and limits: Alpha sequences out of frame and shared by twins had excess low generation probability.

One entry per CDR3 protein, called by TCRdb with MiXCR from the 5' RACE reads. Of 500,000 to 550,000 distinct CDR3 sequences in the sample, about 20% were seen once. The germline V gene encodes CDR1 KGHDR and CDR2 SFDVKD. The CDR3 runs to 15 residues. Trimming took 7 bases from V and 12 from J, leaving 24 bases between them. In its sample, this clonotype was seen a few times. Its antigen is unknown. A further study also used this sample, focusing on T cells expressing NK-cell markers. From that second work: Within the sequenced cohort of eight donors, seven exhibited HCMV seropositivity and one was seronegative.

The clonotype originates from a woman aged 18-35 years in good health. The V gene is TRBV24-1, the J gene TRBJ2-1; D possibly corresponds to TRBD2 (6 bases). Input material: CD4+ T cells sorted from blood. The CDR3: CATSSGGGALSGQFF. The CDR3, as DNA: TGTGCCACCAGCTCAGGAGGAGGGGCCCTCAGTGGGCAGTTCTTC.